This T cell receptor (beta chain) stems from a study of control samples from healthy donors and cancer patients. Data came from immunoSEQ multiplex PCR; TCRdb stores just in-frame clones and leaves some out. The profile shows 150,000 to 180,000 clones, roughly 94% of them singletons. Source material: blood. This sequence was found in a man between 40 and 49 years old in good health.

Written as DNA, the CDR3 is TGTGCCAGCAGCCTAGGGACAGGGGGGTATGGCTACACCTTC. Its protein product is CASSLGTGGYGYTF. This rearrangement joins TRBV28 to TRBJ1-2; TRBD1 matches 11 bases. This CDR3 is built from 14 residues. The junction had 5 bases not matched to a gene; V was cut back by 6 bases and J by 5 bases. Germline CDR1 reads MDHEN; CDR2 reads SYDVKM.